One sample yielded the 12 T cell receptor beta chains listed below, sequenced in a study of cytotoxic CD8 clonotypes in ibrutinib-treated CLL (dated by TCRdb to about 2021). The method behind the library was the immunoSEQ multiplex PCR assay. This immuneACCESS table, as held by TCRdb, lists in-frame sequences with V and J called but not all clones. Of the missing ones, under half trace to an unresolved V gene in checked studies; the others have no known cause. For this sample the table gives some 150,000 clones, of which 77% were detected only once. The ten largest clones take up around 30% of the sample. The time point label here, explained by the study, means: more than 10 months on ibrutinib. This sample comprised PBMCs, obtained after 12 months of ibrutinib treatment. The source of these receptors is a human donor with chronic lymphocytic leukemia.

This chain links TRBV7-8 with TRBJ2-2; D unclear. V was trimmed by 0 bases and J by 7 bases, leaving 6 bases between them. Germline CDR1 SGHVS, CDR2 FQNEAQ. The CDR3 loop spans 13 amino acids. In DNA, the CDR3 is TGTGCCAGCAGCTTAGCAGGGTTCGGGGAGCTGTTTTTT. Translation gives CASSLAGFGELFF.

The V call is TRBV2, the J call TRBJ2-2, with 7 bases aligning to TRBD1. The germline V gene has CDR1 SNHLY and CDR2 FYNNEI. J gave up 7 bases and V 5 bases, and 7 bases lay outside the gene matches. The CDR3 is 14 amino acids. CDR3 DNA sequence: TGTGCCAGCAGTAATTCAGGGGGTGGCGGGGAGCTGTTTTTT. Translating it yields CASSNSGGGGELFF.

The chain links TRBV19 to TRBJ2-1, with 8 nucleotides matching TRBD1. Germline V gives CDR1 LNHDA, CDR2 SQIVND (reference sequence). This CDR3 spans 15 amino acids. J lost 7 bases, V lost 1 base, and 6 bases had no gene match. The CDR3 sequence: CASSIVGTGGNEQFF. The CDR3 nucleotides are TGTGCCAGTAGTATAGTCGGAACAGGGGGAAATGAGCAGTTCTTC.

This clone was seen only once. The J gene is TRBJ1-4, the V gene TRBV2; no clear D. CDR1 SNHLY and CDR2 FYNNEI come from the germline V gene. The V end lost 4 bases, the J end lost 7 bases, and 7 bases lay between the germline ends. CDR3 length: 12 amino acids. CDR3 bases: TGTGCCAGCAGTGTAGGCGGTGAAAAACTGTTTTTT. It is translated as CASSVGGEKLFF.

In nucleotides, the CDR3 is TGTGCCAGCACCATAGGGGGGAGCTCCTACGAGCAGTACTTC. Its protein is CASTIGGSSYEQYF. V is TRBV6-5 and J is TRBJ2-7; either TRBD1 or TRBD2 may supply D (6 bases each). Trimming pared 7 bases from V and 0 bases from J, leaving 13 bases between. The CDR3 loop spans 14 amino acids. CDR1 and CDR2 from the germline V gene are MNHEY and SVGAGI.

The V and J genes are TRBV28 and TRBJ1-5, with 10 nucleotides matching TRBD1. Germline CDR1 MDHEN, CDR2 SYDVKM. The CDR3 has 15 amino acids. V trimming: 5 bases; J trimming: 5 bases; junction bases outside the gene matches: 6. Here the CDR3 reads CASSPSGTGDQPQHF. The CDR3 DNA reads TGTGCCAGCAGTCCTTCCGGGACAGGGGATCAGCCCCAGCATTTT. The variable domain in full, completed from reference TRBV28 and TRBJ1-5, reads DVKVTQSSRYLVKRTGEKVFLECVQDMDHENMFWYRQDPGLGLRLIYFSYDVKMKEKGDIPEGYSVSREKKERFSLILESASTNQTSMYLCASSPSGTGDQPQHFGDGTRLSIL.

The DNA for the CDR3 is TGTGCCAGCAGCGGGACTAGCGGGGCTATGAACACCGGGGAGCTGTTTTTT. Its translation: CASSGTSGAMNTGELFF. The V and J genes are TRBV27 and TRBJ2-2; the match to TRBD2 covers 13 bases. The CDR3 is 17 residues long. The J segment lost 1 base and the V segment lost 6 bases, leaving 5 bases of the junction unmatched. Germline V gene data show CDR1 as MNHEY and CDR2 as SMNVEV (reference sequence).

The J gene is TRBJ2-3, the V gene TRBV28; 9 bases are a match to TRBD2. CDR3 length: 16 residues. The trim removed 4 bases at V and 4 bases at J, leaving 9 bases unmatched. The germline gives CDR1 MDHEN, CDR2 SYDVKM. The CDR3 is CASSSLWREGADTQYF. The CDR3 DNA follows: TGTGCCAGCAGTTCCTTGTGGCGGGAGGGCGCAGATACGCAGTATTTT.

This chain links TRBV5-6 with TRBJ1-5; D unresolved. Trimming cost V 4 bases and J 0 bases, with 8 bases left between them. This CDR3 spans 14 amino acids. CDR1 is SGHDT and CDR2 is YYEEEE in the germline V gene. The CDR3 coding sequence is TGTGCCAGCAGCCTCTCCTATAGCAATCAGCCCCAGCATTTT. It translates to CASSLSYSNQPQHF.

V usage is TRBV19 and J usage is TRBJ2-5, with 7 bases aligning to TRBD1. The last part of the DNA fits TRBJ2-7 better; the J call may be wrong. Germline V gives CDR1 LNHDA, CDR2 SQIVND (reference sequence). This CDR3 has 17 residues. CDR3 amino acids: CASPISSTGLLTYEQYF. Here the CDR3 DNA reads TGTGCCAGCCCCATTTCTTCGACAGGGCTACTTACCTACGAGCAGTACTTC.

J is TRBJ2-7 and V is TRBV27; D is possibly TRBD1 or TRBD2 (5 bases each). The CDR3 is 15 amino acids. In germline, CDR1 is MNHEY, CDR2 SMNVEV (reference sequence). V gave up 2 bases and J gave up 3 bases, with 14 bases separating them. The CDR3 region has the DNA TGTGCCAGCAGTTTACAAGGGACGGAAATCTACGAGCAGTACTTC. Translation gives CASSLQGTEIYEQYF.

This chain links TRBV6-1 with TRBJ1-2, with a tentative D call TRBD1 (5 bases). Germline V lookup: CDR1 MNHNS, CDR2 SASEGT. This CDR3 comprises 14 residues. With 0 bases removed from V and 7 bases from J, the gap between germline ends came to 12 bases. The CDR3 DNA reads TGTGCCAGCAGTGAAGCCGGGACCTCGGGTGGCTACACCTTC. It is translated as CASSEAGTSGGYTF.